Listed here are 2 T cell receptor beta chains from one sample, sequenced in a study of T cells after yellow fever vaccination. From the 5' RACE reads, TCRdb called clonotypes with MiXCR, one entry per CDR3 protein. Of a few hundred thousand distinct CDR3 sequences detected, 6.8% appear once; the ten largest clones hold about a sixth. This sample comprised PBMCs, obtained around 45 days after the first yellow fever vaccination. Receptors originate from a man between 18 and 35 years old who received the YFV17D yellow fever vaccine.

In DNA form, the CDR3 reads TGTGCCAGCACCCCGAGGGGGGAGATGAACACTGAAGCTTTCTTT. Its protein is CASTPRGEMNTEAFF. The chain joins TRBV4-2 to TRBJ1-1; D is possibly TRBD1 (6 bases). This CDR3 has 15 amino acids. From germline, CDR1 is LGHNA and CDR2 YNFKEQ. V lost 7 bases, J lost 0 bases, and 15 bases lay in between.

The chain links TRBV7-9 to TRBJ2-5; D tentatively fits TRBD1 or TRBD2 (5 bases each). This CDR3 has 16 amino acids. Germline V gives CDR1 SEHNR, CDR2 FQNEAQ (reference sequence). The V end lost 2 bases, the J end lost 5 bases, and 18 bases lay between the germline ends. CDR3 DNA: TGTGCCAGCAGCTTAAGGGGAGCCACCCCCTCGGAGACCCAGTACTTC. This encodes CASSLRGATPSETQYF.